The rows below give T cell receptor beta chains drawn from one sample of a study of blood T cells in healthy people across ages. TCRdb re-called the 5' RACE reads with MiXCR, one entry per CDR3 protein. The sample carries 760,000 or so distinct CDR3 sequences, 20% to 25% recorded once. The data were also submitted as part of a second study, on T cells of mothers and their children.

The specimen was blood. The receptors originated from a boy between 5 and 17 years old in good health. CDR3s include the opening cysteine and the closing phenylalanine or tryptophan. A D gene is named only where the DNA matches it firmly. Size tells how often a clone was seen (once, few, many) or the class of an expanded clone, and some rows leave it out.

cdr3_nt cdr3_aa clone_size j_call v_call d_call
TGTGCCAGCAGCTTAGAATCCTCCAGGGGTAATGGCTACACCTTC CASSLESSRGNGYTF few TRBJ1-2 TRBV7-2 NA
TGTGCCAGCAGCTTAGTGGTTAATTCAAGGGACACTGAAGCTTTCTTT CASSLVVNSRDTEAFF few TRBJ1-1 TRBV7-9 NA
TGTGCCATCAGTGCCGCCGGACTAGCGGGAGACCAGTTCTTC CAISAAGLAGDQFF NA TRBJ2-1 TRBV10-3 TRBD2
TGTGCCAGCAGCTTAGAAGAAAACGACGCCTACGAGCAGTACTTC CASSLEENDAYEQYF many TRBJ2-7 TRBV11-1 NA
TGCAGTGCTAGAGATTTTAGAGCTAGCGGGGATACGCAGTATTTT CSARDFRASGDTQYF few TRBJ2-3 TRBV20-1 TRBD2
TGTGCCACCAGTGAAGGCACAGGGCGTGGGACCGGGGAGCTGTTTTTT CATSEGTGRGTGELFF few TRBJ2-2 TRBV10-3 NA
TGCGCCAGCAGCCGTTGGGGCCCAGCGGGGGCCCAAAGGGACAATGAGCAGTTCTTC CASSRWGPAGAQRDNEQFF few TRBJ2-1 TRBV4-3 TRBD2
TGTGCTAGCAGCTTAGCCCTCGGCGGGGGATACAATGAGCAGTTCTTC CASSLALGGGYNEQFF NA TRBJ2-1 TRBV7-7 TRBD2
TGTGCCAGCAGCGTAGCGGAGTGGGGGGGCAGAAGTGAGCAGTTCTTC CASSVAEWGGRSEQFF few TRBJ2-1 TRBV9 NA
TGTGCCAGCAGCTCACGCCCCACAGGGGGCAGGGGGAACACTGAAGCTTTCTTT CASSSRPTGGRGNTEAFF many TRBJ1-1 TRBV7-8 TRBD1
TGTGCCAGCAGCCCGCAGGATTCCTACGAGCAGTACTTC CASSPQDSYEQYF NA TRBJ2-7 TRBV7-9 NA
TGTGCCAGCAAGGACAGGGGACTAGCGGGAACCTACGAGCAGTACTTC CASKDRGLAGTYEQYF few TRBJ2-7 TRBV28 TRBD2
TGTGCCACCAGCAGAGATCGGACATTGTACGGGCAGTACTTC CATSRDRTLYGQYF NA TRBJ2-5 TRBV15 NA
TGTGCCAGCAGGTGGACGGAGAACTATGGCTACACCTTC CASRWTENYGYTF few TRBJ1-2 TRBV28 NA
TGTGCCAGCAGCGCAGCTGGGGCGTCCTACGAGCAGTACTTC CASSAAGASYEQYF NA TRBJ2-7 TRBV5-5 NA
TGTGCCAGCAGCAAGAACAGGGGATACTACAATGAGCAGTTCTTC CASSKNRGYYNEQFF NA TRBJ2-1 TRBV11-3 TRBD1
TGCGCCAGCAGCCAAGCCTGGGCCACCGCGACCCAGTACTTC CASSQAWATATQYF few TRBJ2-5 TRBV4-1 NA
TGTGCCAGCAGCCACCCTCCCGGCACCGAACAAAAACTGTTTTTT CASSHPPGTEQKLFF NA TRBJ1-4 TRBV3-1 NA
TGTGCCAGCAGTGACAGTCCCTACGAGCAGTACTTC CASSDSPYEQYF NA TRBJ2-7 TRBV12-3/TRBV12-4 NA
TGTGCCATCAGTGAGTCGGTGGCGGGCGAGCAGTACTTC CAISESVAGEQYF few TRBJ2-7 TRBV10-3 NA
TGCAGCGTTGAAGACGGTTACAGGGGCGAGCAGTACTTC CSVEDGYRGEQYF few TRBJ2-7 TRBV29-1 TRBD1
TGTGCCAGTACCCAACTCGGGGGCCAAGAGACCCAGTACTTC CASTQLGGQETQYF NA TRBJ2-5 TRBV19 NA
TGTGCCAGCAGCCCGCCGGCTAGCCATGAGCAGTTCTTC CASSPPASHEQFF few TRBJ2-1 TRBV7-9 NA
TGTGCCAGCAAAGGACAGGGCGACTACGAGCAGTACTTC CASKGQGDYEQYF few TRBJ2-7 TRBV5-6 TRBD1
TGTGCCAGCAGCCTCGCCGGACGGAAACAAGAGACCCAGTACTTC CASSLAGRKQETQYF NA TRBJ2-5 TRBV9 NA
TGTGCCAGCAGTCCTACACTAAATAATGAAAAACTGTTTTTT CASSPTLNNEKLFF few TRBJ1-4 TRBV2 NA
TGCAGTGCAGGGACAGGGGCCCGGGTAGGAGCTTTCTTT CSAGTGARVGAFF NA TRBJ1-1 TRBV20-1 TRBD1
TGTGCCAGCAGCGTAGGGGGGGGAGCCTATGGCTACACCTTC CASSVGGGAYGYTF NA TRBJ1-2 TRBV9 NA
TGTGCCAGCAGCTTAAACCGGAGAGGGACAGGGGGAGGCTACACCTTC CASSLNRRGTGGGYTF NA TRBJ1-2 TRBV7-9 TRBD1
TGTGCCAGCAGTAAAGGGCCCGTGGGACTCCTCCAAGAGACCCAGTACTTC CASSKGPVGLLQETQYF few TRBJ2-5 TRBV6-1 NA
TGTGCCAGCAGTTATAGCGGGAGAGGCCAAGAGACCCAGTACTTC CASSYSGRGQETQYF few TRBJ2-5 TRBV6-5 TRBD2
TGCAGTGTCAGAGGAGGGGACTGGGGTTTCACCCAGTACTTC CSVRGGDWGFTQYF few TRBJ2-5 TRBV20-1 NA
TGTGCCAGCTCCCCGGACAGGGAGAACACCGGGGAGCTGTTTTTT CASSPDRENTGELFF NA TRBJ2-2 TRBV18 TRBD1
TGTGCCAGCTCCCCGGGCGTTATAGGGGGACGTATCTACAATGAGCAGTTCTTC CASSPGVIGGRIYNEQFF NA TRBJ2-1 TRBV25-1 NA
TGTGCCAGCAGACTAGCGGGACGGGTCGCCGGGGAGCTGTTTTTT CASRLAGRVAGELFF NA TRBJ2-2 TRBV6-1 TRBD2
TGTGCCAGCAGCCAGCGATTGGTTCAAACTGAAGCTTTCTTT CASSQRLVQTEAFF NA TRBJ1-1 TRBV7-8 NA
TGTGCCAGCAGCTCCGGACTAGCGGGGGGTGAGCAGTTCTTC CASSSGLAGGEQFF few TRBJ2-1 TRBV11-1 TRBD2
TGTGCCAGCAGTTTAACCACCGGACAGATTAACCTAGGTGGCTACACCTTC CASSLTTGQINLGGYTF NA TRBJ1-2 TRBV28 NA
TGCAGTGCTCAGGACAGTTTAGGTACCGGGGAGCTGTTTTTT CSAQDSLGTGELFF few TRBJ2-2 TRBV20-1 NA
TGCGCCAGCAGCCCCGACAGGGGTACAATGAACACTGAAGCTTTCTTT CASSPDRGTMNTEAFF few TRBJ1-1 TRBV4-3 TRBD1
TGCAGCGTTGAGGGACTAGCAGTCCAGACCCAGTACTTC CSVEGLAVQTQYF NA TRBJ2-5 TRBV29-1 TRBD2
TGTGCCAGCAGCCAGGACACCTCAACTAATGAAAAACTGTTTTTT CASSQDTSTNEKLFF few TRBJ1-4 TRBV3-1 NA
TGTGCCAGCAGTGAAAGGAGACAGACCACTGAAGCTTTGTTT CASSERRQTTEALF NA TRBJ1-1 TRBV2 NA
TGTGCCAGCAGTCGGACAGGGGTCGGAAGTGGCTACACCTTC CASSRTGVGSGYTF few TRBJ1-2 TRBV28 TRBD1